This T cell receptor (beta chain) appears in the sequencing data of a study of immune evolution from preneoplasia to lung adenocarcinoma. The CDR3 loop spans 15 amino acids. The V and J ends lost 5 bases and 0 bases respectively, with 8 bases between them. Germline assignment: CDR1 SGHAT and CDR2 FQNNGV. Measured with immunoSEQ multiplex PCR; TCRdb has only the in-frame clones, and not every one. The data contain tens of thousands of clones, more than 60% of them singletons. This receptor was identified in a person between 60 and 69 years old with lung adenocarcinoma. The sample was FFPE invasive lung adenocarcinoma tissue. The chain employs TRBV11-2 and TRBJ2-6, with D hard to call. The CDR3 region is CASSPAPSGANVLTF. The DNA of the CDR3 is TGTGCCAGCAGCCCTGCCCCCTCTGGGGCCAACGTCCTGACTTTC.